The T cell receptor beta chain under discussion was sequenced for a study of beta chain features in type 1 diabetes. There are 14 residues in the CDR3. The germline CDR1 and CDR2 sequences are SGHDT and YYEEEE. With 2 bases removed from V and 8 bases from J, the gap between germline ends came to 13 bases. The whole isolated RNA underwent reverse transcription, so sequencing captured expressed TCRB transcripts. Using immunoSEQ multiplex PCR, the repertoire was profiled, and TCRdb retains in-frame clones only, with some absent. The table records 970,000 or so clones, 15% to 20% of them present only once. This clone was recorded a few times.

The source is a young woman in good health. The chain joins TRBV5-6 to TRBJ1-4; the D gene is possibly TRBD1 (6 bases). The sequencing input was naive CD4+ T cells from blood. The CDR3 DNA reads TGTGCCAGCAGCTTACGCTGGGGGGCCGAAAAACTGTTTTTT. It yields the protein CASSLRWGAEKLFF.